Listed below are T cell receptor beta chains from one sample, sequenced in a study of blood T cell repertoires in COVID-19. The method was immunoSEQ multiplex PCR; TCRdb's version includes in-frame clones alone and lacks a portion of them. The sample records approximately 220,000 clones, roughly 80% being singletons. The sequencing input was peripheral blood. The receptors shown here come from an elderly woman with acute or convalescent COVID-19. The CDR3 runs from the conserved cysteine through the conserved F or W. A D gene is named only where the DNA matches it firmly. The size entry is marked missing in some rows and otherwise reads once, few, many or a size class.

d_gene,j_gene,abundance,v_gene,CDR3aa,CDR3nt
TRBD1,TRBJ1-2,NA,TRBV6-1,CASSDGQGAGYTF,TGTGCCAGCAGTGACGGACAGGGGGCGGGCTACACCTTC
NA,TRBJ1-1,NA,TRBV7-3,CASSLTEGSVAFF,TGTGCCAGCAGCTTAACGGAGGGGTCGGTGGCTTTCTTT
TRBD1,TRBJ1-6,NA,TRBV6-6,CASSRTGQLSSSPLHF,TGTGCCAGCAGCCGGACAGGGCAGCTATCCTCCTCACCCCTCCACTTT
NA,TRBJ2-2,NA,TRBV6-5,CASSYSKPYTGELFF,TGTGCCAGCAGTTACTCAAAGCCCTACACCGGGGAGCTGTTTTTT
TRBD1,TRBJ2-7,NA,TRBV10-3,CAISTGTGDNEQYF,TGTGCCATCAGCACGGGGACAGGGGATAACGAGCAGTACTTC
NA,TRBJ1-1,NA,TRBV5-5,CASRTGMNTEAFF,TGTGCCAGCCGGACGGGAATGAACACTGAAGCTTTCTTT
NA,TRBJ1-1,NA,TRBV4-2,CASSQESHGVGNTEAFF,TGTGCCAGCAGCCAAGAGTCCCACGGAGTGGGGAACACTGAAGCTTTCTTT
TRBD2,TRBJ2-1,NA,TRBV24-1,CATSDPLGTSGRQNSYNEQFF,TGTGCCACCAGTGATCCGTTGGGGACTAGCGGGAGGCAGAACTCCTACAATGAGCAGTTCTTC
NA,TRBJ2-3,NA,TRBV5-1,CASSLEGTSTDTQYF,TGCGCCAGCAGCTTAGAGGGGACAAGCACAGATACGCAGTATTTT
TRBD1,TRBJ1-6,NA,TRBV29-1,CSVRTGVNSPLHF,TGCAGCGTCCGGACAGGGGTTAATTCACCCCTCCACTTT
NA,TRBJ2-1,NA,TRBV3-1/TRBV3-2,CASSQVGAEQFF,TGTGCCAGCAGCCAAGTTGGGGCCGAGCAGTTCTTC
NA,TRBJ2-2,once,TRBV11-2,CAPPRQGYTGELFF,TGTGCCCCACCGAGGCAGGGATACACCGGGGAGCTGTTTTTT
TRBD1,TRBJ2-1,NA,TRBV9,CASSRRGPGTVYNEQFF,TGTGCCAGCAGCAGAAGGGGTCCCGGGACAGTATACAATGAGCAGTTCTTC
NA,TRBJ2-1,NA,TRBV12-3/TRBV12-4,CASSFVETSRFF,TGTGCCAGCAGTTTTGTGGAAACTAGTCGGTTCTTC
NA,TRBJ2-1,NA,TRBV5-4,CASSWSAGPSYNEQFF,TGTGCCAGCAGCTGGAGCGCGGGACCGTCCTACAATGAGCAGTTCTTC
NA,TRBJ2-7,NA,TRBV7-2,CASSLSGLYEQYF,TGTGCCAGCAGCTTATCTGGACTCTACGAGCAGTACTTC
NA,TRBJ1-4,few,TRBV6-5,CASSLEGVVQKLFF,TGTGCCAGCAGTCTCGAGGGGGTAGTCCAAAAACTGTTTTTT
TRBD2,TRBJ2-5,once,TRBV15,CATSKAGVFQETQYF,TGTGCCACCAGTAAAGCGGGAGTTTTTCAAGAGACCCAGTACTTC
TRBD2,TRBJ2-3,NA,TRBV5-4,CASSPGTSGGGGDTQYF,TGTGCCAGCAGCCCCGGGACTAGCGGGGGAGGTGGAGATACGCAGTATTTT
TRBD2,TRBJ2-3,NA,TRBV6-2/TRBV6-3,CASSSSTLAGGTMDTQYF,TGTGCCAGCAGTTCCTCTACGCTAGCGGGAGGGACCATGGATACGCAGTATTTT
NA,TRBJ1-1,NA,TRBV5-1,CASSPGVGTAEAFF,TGCGCCAGCAGCCCGGGGGTAGGAACGGCTGAAGCTTTCTTT
TRBD1,TRBJ2-5,NA,TRBV7-7,CASSVGQGAETQYF,TGTGCCAGCAGCGTCGGACAGGGTGCAGAGACCCAGTACTTC
NA,TRBJ2-5,NA,TRBV6-5,CASSWSIQETQYF,TGTGCCAGCAGTTGGAGTATCCAAGAGACCCAGTACTTC
TRBD2,TRBJ2-2,NA,TRBV10-3,CAMRGLDTGELFF,TGTGCCATGCGGGGGTTGGACACCGGGGAGCTGTTTTTT
NA,TRBJ2-3,NA,TRBV15,CATSRKGQGLTSGSDTQYF,TGTGCCACCAGCAGAAAGGGACAGGGGCTTACTAGCGGGAGTGATACGCAGTATTTT
TRBD2,TRBJ2-1,NA,TRBV11-2,CASSLDTGGNEQFF,TGTGCCAGCAGCTTAGACACGGGAGGCAATGAGCAGTTCTTC